This T cell receptor beta chain is from a study of neurological immune-mediated disorders (dated by TCRdb to between 2018 and 2021). Regarding the research as a whole: Of the 35 or so multiple sclerosis patients, approximately 31 had relapsing-remitting MS and 3 had secondary progressive MS. Peripheral blood TCR-beta repertoires from patients with HTLV-I-associated myelopathy (HAM/TSP), patients with multiple sclerosis, and healthy controls were compared in the study using UMI-based sequencing. The 106 TCR-beta libraries covered PBMC samples along with longitudinal samples, technical triplicates, and paired sorted CD4+ and CD8+ T-cell subsets. Longitudinal HAM/TSP and healthy donors were sampled at 3 time-points each (3-40 month intervals). The cohort was made up of 68 subjects, consisting of roughly 14 HAM/TSP patients, some 34 multiple sclerosis patients and around 20 healthy controls.

cDNA synthesis used template-switch 5'RACE with a primer carrying a 10-nucleotide random unique molecular identifier tagging each TCR transcript. Every sequencing run covered 15-18 subjects and yielded more than 170 million TCR-beta sequences. The RNeasy kit was used to extract total RNA. Using the KAPA Real-time Library Amplification kit, TCR-beta VDJ regions were amplified with primers for the TCR constant region and the 5'RACE anchor. A first PCR added sample indexes and Illumina adaptors, and a second PCR then raised library yield. The roughly 650 bp TCR product was size-selected on a 2% E-gel SizeSelection system after Ampure bead purification. Before pooling, libraries had their quality checked on a Bioanalyzer, their concentration measured with Qubit, and their quantity determined with the Kapa Library Quantification kit. Libraries were sequenced paired-end 2 x 150 bp on an Illumina HiSeq 2500. To increase sequence diversity, roughly 25-31% phiX was spiked into each library pool. The authors processed their data as follows. The quality-filtered reads were processed with the UMI-based MiGEC pipeline, whose error correction step removed more than 85% of the raw TCR sequences. VDJ genes were aligned to IMGT germline references, and clonotypes were defined by unique CDR3 amino acid sequence plus V-J genes. Clonal expansion, Shannon diversity and CDR3 relatedness were evaluated with VDJtools (CalcPairwiseDistances, ClusterSamples), while phylogenetic trees were built in CLCbio workbench. A clone was classed as expanded if it had 8 or more unique UMIs, a cutoff based on coefficient-of-variation modelling across technical triplicates. The public reads were run again by TCRdb, first through fastp at Q25 and then through MiXCR, and only productive beta chains were kept. Every entry covers one CDR3 protein and lists the most common genes and DNA from its rows. TCRdb's processing, not the authors', yielded these V and J calls. The table for this sample lists fewer than 85,000 distinct CDR3 sequences; approximately 4.6% of them were counted only once. The ten largest clones capture 5% to 6% of the sample.

Summary of the overall study and its limitations: Repertoires from 18 of 34 MS patients were grouped by phylogenetic analysis into a cluster of related CDR3 sequences, suggesting a possible repertoire-level signature. The MS cluster showed no association with clinical or MRI features, and the authors stated that larger cohorts are needed. No identical CDR3 amino acid sequences were shared among expanded clones across subjects, suggesting private TCR-beta repertoires in all groups. TCR clonal expansion was highest in HAM/TSP patients and lowest in MS patients, with MS patients falling below even healthy controls.

This clonotype was picked up many times. Its binding antigen is unknown. Base qualities were left out, and no much larger clone turns up one base away. The intended sense of this specimen's time point label: longitudinal time-point 3. For unsorted PBMC libraries, 2 million PBMCs were used after storage in RNAlater at -80 degrees C until RNA extraction. Multiple sclerosis patients were enrolled in a US clinical protocol evaluating disease progression by magnetic resonance imaging. PBMCs were separated from peripheral blood using Ficoll-Hypaque density gradient centrifugation and then cryopreserved in liquid nitrogen. From the cysteine through the phenylalanine, the CDR3 covers 14 amino acids. Here the CDR3 DNA is all that survives: 42 bases in frame from base 1. V gives up 2 bases and J gives up 1 base, and the segment between their germline ends measures 9 bases. The germline V gene encodes CDR1 SGHRS and CDR2 YFSETQ.

Sequencing input: PBMCs. This TCR derives from a woman aged 55-70 years with multiple sclerosis. The sequence joins TRBV5-1 to TRBJ1-1, with the D gene not confidently named. The sequence in DNA is TGCGCCAGCAGCTTCGGTGGTCAGAACACTGAAGCTTTCTTT. Its translation is CASSFGGQNTEAFF.